This T cell receptor beta chain emerged from a study of OX40 agonist ivuxolimab in advanced cancers. In the study overall: Under the entry rules, prior anti-PD-1, anti-PD-L1 or anti-CTLA-4 therapy was allowed, and roughly 41% had some.

The protocol was immunoSEQ multiplex PCR, while the TCRdb copy is restricted to in-frame clones and leaves out a portion. The data contain approximately 64,000 clones, 86% of them singletons. This CDR3 region has 14 residues. The V gene's germline CDR1 is SGDLS and CDR2 YYNGEE. The V end lost 3 bases, the J end lost 3 bases, and 12 bases lay between the germline ends. This material consisted of CD4+ or CD8+ T cells sorted from blood, taken in a trial of the OX40 agonist ivuxolimab. This chain connects TRBV9 to TRBJ1-2; D may be TRBD1 (5 bases). The source is an adult with an advanced solid tumor such as melanoma, head and neck, liver or kidney cancer. Here the CDR3 DNA reads TGTGCCAGCAGCGACCAGGGTGGCGACTATGGCTACACCTTC. As protein: CASSDQGGDYGYTF.